A selection of T cell receptor beta chains follows, all from one sample in a study of Ad26.COV2.S vaccination and SARS-CoV-2 variants. Using immunoSEQ multiplex PCR, the repertoire was profiled, and TCRdb retains in-frame clones only, with some absent. The sample lists hundreds of thousands of clones; approximately 88% were seen once. The starting material was peripheral blood, obtained in a trial of Ad26.COV2.S vaccine versus placebo. The receptors here all came from a person aged 18-65 years who received the Ad26.COV2.S COVID-19 vaccine or a placebo. CDR3s include the opening cysteine and the closing phenylalanine or tryptophan. The order of the fields is D gene, J gene, clone size, V gene, CDR3 DNA, CDR3 protein. A D gene is named only where the DNA matches it firmly. Clone size appears in some rows only: once, few, many, or a class for an expanded clone.

NA TRBJ2-1 NA TRBV27 TGTGCCAGCAGTTTATCTACTTTCTCCTCCTACAATGAGCAGTTCTTC CASSLSTFSSYNEQFF
TRBD2 TRBJ2-7 NA TRBV7-2 TGTGCCAGCAGTGCTCCGGGACTAGCGGCCTACGAGCAGTACTTC CASSAPGLAAYEQYF
NA TRBJ1-1 NA TRBV5-1 TGCGCCAGCAGCTTCCAGGGCGGGGTGAACACTGAAGCTTTCTTT CASSFQGGVNTEAFF
TRBD2 TRBJ2-4 NA TRBV7-2 TGTGCCAGCAGCTTGGGGCCGACTAGCGGGGTCAAAAACATTCAGTACTTC CASSLGPTSGVKNIQYF
NA TRBJ2-2 NA TRBV7-8 TGTGCCAGCAGCTCTTCTGGGGGGGCAAGTACCGGGGAGCTGTTTTTT CASSSSGGASTGELFF
NA TRBJ2-7 few TRBV10-3 TGTGCCATCAGTGAGGGGCTGACCAGCTACGAGCAGTACTTC CAISEGLTSYEQYF
TRBD1 TRBJ1-3 NA TRBV4-1 TGCGCCAGCAGCCAAGACCCGGGACAGCGTGGAAACACCATATATTTT CASSQDPGQRGNTIYF
NA TRBJ2-1 NA TRBV4-2 TGTGCCAGCAGCCAGGAGTCCGAAGCGGAGGGTTCCTACAATGAGCAGTTCTTC CASSQESEAEGSYNEQFF
TRBD2 TRBJ2-1 NA TRBV5-6 TGTGCCAGCAGCTTGGAGGCAGGAGCGGGGGTCTACAATGAGCAGTTCTTC CASSLEAGAGVYNEQFF
TRBD1 TRBJ1-3 NA TRBV18 TGTGCCAGCTCACCAGGAGGGGGCCTGCACTCTGGAAACACCATATATTTT CASSPGGGLHSGNTIYF
NA TRBJ2-7 NA TRBV6-2/TRBV6-3 TGTGCCAGCACCCCTCGAGCAGGCCCTTCCTACGAGCAGTACTTC CASTPRAGPSYEQYF